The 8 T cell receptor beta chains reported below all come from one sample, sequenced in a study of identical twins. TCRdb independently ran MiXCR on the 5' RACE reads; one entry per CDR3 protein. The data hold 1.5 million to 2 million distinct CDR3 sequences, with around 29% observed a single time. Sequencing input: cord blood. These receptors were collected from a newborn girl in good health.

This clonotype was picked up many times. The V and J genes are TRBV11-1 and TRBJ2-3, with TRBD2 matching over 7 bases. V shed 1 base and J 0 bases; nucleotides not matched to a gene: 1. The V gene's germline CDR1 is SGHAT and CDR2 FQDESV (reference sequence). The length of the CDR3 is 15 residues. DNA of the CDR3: TGTGCCAGCAGCTTAGGGCGGGGGAGCACAGATACGCAGTATTTT. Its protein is CASSLGRGSTDTQYF. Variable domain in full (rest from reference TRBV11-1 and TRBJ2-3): EAEVAQSPRYKITEKSQAVAFWCDPISGHATLYWYRQILGQGPELLVQFQDESVVDDSQLPKDRFSAERLKGVDSTLKIQPAELGDSAMYLCASSLGRGSTDTQYFGPGTRLTVL.

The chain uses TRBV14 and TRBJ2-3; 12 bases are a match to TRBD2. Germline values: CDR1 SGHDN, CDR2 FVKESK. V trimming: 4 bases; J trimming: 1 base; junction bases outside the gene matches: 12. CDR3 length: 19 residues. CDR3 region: CASSPTSGRVVRGTDTQYF. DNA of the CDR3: TGTGCCAGCAGCCCGACTAGCGGGAGAGTGGTGAGGGGCACAGATACGCAGTATTTT. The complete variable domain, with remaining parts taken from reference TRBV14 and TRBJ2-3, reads EAGVTQFPSHSVIEKGQTVTLRCDPISGHDNLYWYRRVMGKEIKFLLHFVKESKQDESGMPNNRFLAERTGGTYSTLKVQPAELEDSGVYFCASSPTSGRVVRGTDTQYFGPGTRLTVL.

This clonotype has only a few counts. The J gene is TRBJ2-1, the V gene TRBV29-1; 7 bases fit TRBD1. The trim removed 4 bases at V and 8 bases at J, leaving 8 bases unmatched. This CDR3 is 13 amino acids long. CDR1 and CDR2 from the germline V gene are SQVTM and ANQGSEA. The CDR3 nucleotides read TGCAGCGTTGTTCTTCAGGGGGTCGATGAGCAGTTCTTC. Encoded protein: CSVVLQGVDEQFF.

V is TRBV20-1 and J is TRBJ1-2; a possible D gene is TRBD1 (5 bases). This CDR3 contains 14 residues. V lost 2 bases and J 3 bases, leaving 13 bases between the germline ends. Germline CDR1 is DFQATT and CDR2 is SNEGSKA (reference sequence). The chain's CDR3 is CSARQGGAYYGYTF. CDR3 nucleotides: TGCAGTGCTAGACAGGGAGGGGCTTACTATGGCTACACCTTC.

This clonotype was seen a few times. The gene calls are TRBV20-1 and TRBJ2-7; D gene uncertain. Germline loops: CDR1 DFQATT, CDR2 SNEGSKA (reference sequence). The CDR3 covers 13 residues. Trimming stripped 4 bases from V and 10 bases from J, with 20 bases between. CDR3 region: CSANTRAKNVQYF. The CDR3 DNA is TGCAGTGCTAATACCCGGGCCAAAAACGTTCAGTACTTC.

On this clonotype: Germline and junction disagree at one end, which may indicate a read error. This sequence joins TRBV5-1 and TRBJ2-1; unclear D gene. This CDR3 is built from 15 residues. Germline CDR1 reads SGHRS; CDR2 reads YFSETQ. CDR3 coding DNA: TGCGCCAGCAGCTTGGTTGGGCCACATGACAATGACCAGTTCTTC. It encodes CASSLVGPHDNDQFF.

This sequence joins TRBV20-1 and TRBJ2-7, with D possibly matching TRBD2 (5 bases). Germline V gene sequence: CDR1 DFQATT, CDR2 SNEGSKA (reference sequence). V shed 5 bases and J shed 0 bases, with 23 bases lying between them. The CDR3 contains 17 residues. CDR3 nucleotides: TGCAGTGCTGGAGGCCCCCGTCGAGACCCAAGCTCCTACGAGCAGTACTTC. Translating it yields CSAGGPRRDPSSYEQYF.

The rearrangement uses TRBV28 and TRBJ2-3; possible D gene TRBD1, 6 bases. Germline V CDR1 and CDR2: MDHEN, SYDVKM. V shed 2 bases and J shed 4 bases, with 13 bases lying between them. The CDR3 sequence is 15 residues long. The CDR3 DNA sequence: TGTGCCAGCAGTTTAATTTGGGGGCCCCCAGATACGCAGTATTTT. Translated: CASSLIWGPPDTQYF.